The clone carrying this TCR beta chain came up many times. Its antigen is undetermined. This record comes from a study of T cells in Graves' hyperthyroidism and ophthalmopathy. Study outcomes and limitations: Stable hyperthyroidism was separated from ophthalmopathy by a model based on 13 V-J features.

The V and J ends lost 0 bases and 3 bases respectively, with 16 bases between them. This CDR3 has 17 residues. The germline V gene encodes CDR1 SGDLS and CDR2 YYNGEE. The source material, RNA transcripts, was used to amplify TCR beta CDR3 regions. The HTBI set primed first-round TCR CDR3 RT-PCR. Using its own MiXCR run on the multiplex PCR reads, TCRdb lists one record per CDR3 protein. The table records approximately 330,000 distinct CDR3 sequences, under 25% of them present only once. The diagnoses drew upon clinical symptoms, serum thyroxine and TRAb, thyroid ultrasound and orbital computed tomography. Fresh 10 ml peripheral blood yielded PBMCs.

The rearrangement uses TRBV9 and TRBJ2-1; D is tentatively TRBD1 or TRBD2 (6 bases each). The sequenced material came from blood. The clonotype originates from a woman aged 50 to 65 with Graves' hyperthyroidism. The CDR3: CASSVAMWGADYNEQFF. The DNA for the CDR3 is TGTGCCAGCAGCGTAGCTATGTGGGGGGCAGACTACAATGAGCAGTTCTTC.